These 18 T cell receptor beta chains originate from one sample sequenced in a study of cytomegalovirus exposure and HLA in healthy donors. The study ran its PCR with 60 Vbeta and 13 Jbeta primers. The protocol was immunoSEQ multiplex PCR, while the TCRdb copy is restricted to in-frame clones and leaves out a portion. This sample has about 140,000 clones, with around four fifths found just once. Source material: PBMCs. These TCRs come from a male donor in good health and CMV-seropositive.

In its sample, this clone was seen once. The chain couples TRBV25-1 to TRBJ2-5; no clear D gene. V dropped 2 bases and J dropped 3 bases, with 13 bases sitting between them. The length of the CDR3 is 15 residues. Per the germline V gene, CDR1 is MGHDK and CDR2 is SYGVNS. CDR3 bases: TGTGCCAGCAGTGAAGAGGTAGGTAGTGAAGAGACCCAGTACTTC. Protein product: CASSEEVGSEETQYF. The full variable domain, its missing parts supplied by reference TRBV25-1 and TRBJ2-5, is EADIYQTPRYLVIGTGKKITLECSQTMGHDKMYWYQQDPGMELHLIHYSYGVNSTEKGDLSSESTVSRIRTEHFPLTLESARPSHTSQYLCASSEEVGSEETQYFGPGTRLLVL.

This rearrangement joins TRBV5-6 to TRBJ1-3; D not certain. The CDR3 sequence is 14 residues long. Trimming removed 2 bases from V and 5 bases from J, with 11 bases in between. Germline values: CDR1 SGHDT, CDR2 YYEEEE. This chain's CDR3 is CASSLVSRRNTIYF. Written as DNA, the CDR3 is TGTGCCAGCAGCTTAGTTAGTCGTCGAAACACCATATATTTT.

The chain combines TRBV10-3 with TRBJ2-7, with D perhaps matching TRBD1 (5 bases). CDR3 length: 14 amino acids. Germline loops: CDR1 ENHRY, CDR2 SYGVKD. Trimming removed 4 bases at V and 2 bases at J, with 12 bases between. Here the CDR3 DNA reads TGTGCCATCAGTGTAAATAGGGGTCCCTACGAGCAGTACTTC. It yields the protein CAISVNRGPYEQYF.

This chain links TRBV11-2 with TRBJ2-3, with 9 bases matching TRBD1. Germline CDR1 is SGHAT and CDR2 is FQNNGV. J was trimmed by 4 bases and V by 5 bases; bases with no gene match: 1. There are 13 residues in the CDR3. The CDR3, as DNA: TGTGCCAGCAGCAACAGGGGGCCAGATACGCAGTATTTT. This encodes CASSNRGPDTQYF.

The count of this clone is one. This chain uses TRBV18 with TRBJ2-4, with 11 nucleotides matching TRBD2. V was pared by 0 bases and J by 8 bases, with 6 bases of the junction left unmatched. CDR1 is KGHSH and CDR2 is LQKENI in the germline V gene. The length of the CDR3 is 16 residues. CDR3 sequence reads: CASSPPLAGGGHIQYF. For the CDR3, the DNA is TGTGCCAGCTCACCACCCCTAGCGGGGGGCGGACACATTCAGTACTTC.

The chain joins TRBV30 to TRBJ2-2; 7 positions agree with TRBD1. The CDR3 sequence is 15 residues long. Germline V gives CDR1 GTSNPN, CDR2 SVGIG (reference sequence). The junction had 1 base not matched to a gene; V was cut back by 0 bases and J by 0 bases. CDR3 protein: CAWSVQGANTGELFF. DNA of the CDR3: TGTGCCTGGAGTGTTCAGGGGGCGAACACCGGGGAGCTGTTTTTT.

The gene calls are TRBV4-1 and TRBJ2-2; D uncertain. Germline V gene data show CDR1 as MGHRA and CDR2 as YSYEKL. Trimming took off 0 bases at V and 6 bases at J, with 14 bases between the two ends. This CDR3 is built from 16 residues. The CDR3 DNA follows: TGCGCCAGCAGCCAAGAAGTCGGAGAACGGGCCGGGGAGCTGTTTTTT. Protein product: CASSQEVGERAGELFF.

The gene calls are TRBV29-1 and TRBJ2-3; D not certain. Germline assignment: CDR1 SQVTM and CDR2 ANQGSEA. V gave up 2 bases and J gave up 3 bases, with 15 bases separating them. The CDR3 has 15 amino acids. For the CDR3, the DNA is TGCAGCGTTGAAAGTTCGACCACACAGACAGATACGCAGTATTTT. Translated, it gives CSVESSTTQTDTQYF.

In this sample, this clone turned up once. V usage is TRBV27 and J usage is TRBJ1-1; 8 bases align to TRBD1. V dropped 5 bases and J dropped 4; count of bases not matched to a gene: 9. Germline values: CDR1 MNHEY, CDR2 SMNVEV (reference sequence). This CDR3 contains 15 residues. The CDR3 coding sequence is TGTGCCAGCAGTCCGCAGGGGGCATATAGCACTGAAGCTTTCTTT. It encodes CASSPQGAYSTEAFF.

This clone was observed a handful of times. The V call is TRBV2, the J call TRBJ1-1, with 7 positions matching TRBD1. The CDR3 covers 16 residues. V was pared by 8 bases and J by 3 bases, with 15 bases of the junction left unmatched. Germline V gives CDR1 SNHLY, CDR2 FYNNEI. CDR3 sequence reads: CASRLSGGRRDTEAFF. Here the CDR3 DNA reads TGTGCCAGCCGGCTCTCAGGGGGAAGGAGGGACACTGAAGCTTTCTTT.

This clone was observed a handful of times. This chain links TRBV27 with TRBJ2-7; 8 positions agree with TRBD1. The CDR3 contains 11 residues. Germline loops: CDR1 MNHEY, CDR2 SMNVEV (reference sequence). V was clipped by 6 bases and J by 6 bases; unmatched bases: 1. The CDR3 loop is CASRTGGEQYF. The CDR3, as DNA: TGTGCCAGCAGAACAGGGGGCGAGCAGTACTTC.

The CDR3: CAWSVLAGNEQFF. CDR3 sequence (DNA): TGTGCCTGGAGTGTACTAGCGGGCAATGAGCAGTTCTTC. This chain uses TRBV30 with TRBJ2-1; 9 bases match TRBD2. The junction had 0 bases not matched to a gene; V was cut back by 0 bases and J by 6 bases. Germline V gene data show CDR1 as GTSNPN and CDR2 as SVGIG (reference sequence). The CDR3 contains 13 residues.

CDR3 loop: CSVVRSLATDTQYF. In DNA form, the CDR3 reads TGCAGCGTTGTACGGTCCTTAGCTACAGATACGCAGTATTTT. The chain carries TRBV29-1 and TRBJ2-3; unclear D gene. The CDR3 contains 14 residues. V was cut by 4 bases and J by 3 bases, with 14 bases left in between. Germline CDR1 is SQVTM and CDR2 is ANQGSEA.

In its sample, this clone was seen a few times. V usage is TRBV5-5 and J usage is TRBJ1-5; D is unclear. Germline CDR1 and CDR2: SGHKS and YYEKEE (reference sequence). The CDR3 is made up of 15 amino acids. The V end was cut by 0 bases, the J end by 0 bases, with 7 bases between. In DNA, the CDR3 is TGTGCCAGCAGCTTGGAAGCATATAGCAATCAGCCCCAGCATTTT. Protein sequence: CASSLEAYSNQPQHF.

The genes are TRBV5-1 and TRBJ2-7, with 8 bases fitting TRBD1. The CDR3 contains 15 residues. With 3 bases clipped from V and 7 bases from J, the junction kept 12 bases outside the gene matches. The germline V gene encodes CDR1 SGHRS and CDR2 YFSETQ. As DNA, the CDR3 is TGCGCCAGCAGCTCGGTCGGACAGGGCGTGGGGGAGCAGTACTTC. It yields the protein CASSSVGQGVGEQYF.

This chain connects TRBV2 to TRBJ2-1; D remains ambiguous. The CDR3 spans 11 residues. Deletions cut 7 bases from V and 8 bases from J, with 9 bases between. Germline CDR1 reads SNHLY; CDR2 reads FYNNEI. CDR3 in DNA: TGTGCCAGCACGAAGACTTATGAGCAGTTCTTC. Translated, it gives CASTKTYEQFF.

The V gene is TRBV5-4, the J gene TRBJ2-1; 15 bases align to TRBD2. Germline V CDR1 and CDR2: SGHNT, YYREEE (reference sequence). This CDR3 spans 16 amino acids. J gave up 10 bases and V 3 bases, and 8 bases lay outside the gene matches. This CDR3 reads CASSSSGLAGGREQFF. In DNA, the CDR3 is TGTGCCAGCAGCTCTTCCGGACTAGCGGGGGGGCGGGAGCAGTTCTTC.

The chain's CDR3 is CASRPTANYGYTF. As DNA, the CDR3 is TGTGCCAGCAGGCCGACAGCTAACTATGGCTACACCTTC. J is TRBJ1-2 and V is TRBV5-4, with D perhaps matching TRBD1 (5 bases). Trimming took off 5 bases at V and 0 bases at J, with 8 bases between the two ends. Germline assignment: CDR1 SGHNT and CDR2 YYREEE (reference sequence). The CDR3 is 13 residues long.